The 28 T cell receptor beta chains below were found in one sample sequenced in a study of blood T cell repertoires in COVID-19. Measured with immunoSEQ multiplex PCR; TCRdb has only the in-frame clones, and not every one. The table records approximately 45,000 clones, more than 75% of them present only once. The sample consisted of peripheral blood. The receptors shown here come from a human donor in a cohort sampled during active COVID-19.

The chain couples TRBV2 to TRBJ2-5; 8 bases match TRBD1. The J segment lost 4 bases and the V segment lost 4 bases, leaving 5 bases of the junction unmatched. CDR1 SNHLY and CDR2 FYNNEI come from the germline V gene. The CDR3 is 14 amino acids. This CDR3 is CASSGQGIGETQYF. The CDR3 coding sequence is TGTGCCAGCAGTGGACAGGGGATAGGAGAGACCCAGTACTTC.

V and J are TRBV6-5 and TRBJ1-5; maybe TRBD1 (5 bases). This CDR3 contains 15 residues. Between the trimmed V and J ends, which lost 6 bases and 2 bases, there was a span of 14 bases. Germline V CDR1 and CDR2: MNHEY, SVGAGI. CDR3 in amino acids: CASRETGEGNQPQHF. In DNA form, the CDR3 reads TGTGCCAGCAGAGAGACGGGGGAAGGCAATCAGCCCCAGCATTTT.

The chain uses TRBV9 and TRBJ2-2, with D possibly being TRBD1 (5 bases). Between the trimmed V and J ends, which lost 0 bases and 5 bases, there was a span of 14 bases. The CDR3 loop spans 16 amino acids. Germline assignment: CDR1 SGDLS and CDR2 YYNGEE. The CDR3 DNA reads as TGTGCCAGCAGCGTAGATTCAGGGTTGTCGACCGGGGAGCTGTTTTTT. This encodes CASSVDSGLSTGELFF.

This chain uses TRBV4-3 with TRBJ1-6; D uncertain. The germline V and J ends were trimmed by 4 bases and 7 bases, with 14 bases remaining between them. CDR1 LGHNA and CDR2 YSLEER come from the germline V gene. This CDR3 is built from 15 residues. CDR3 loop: CASSREFLENSPLHF. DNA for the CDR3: TGCGCCAGCAGCCGGGAGTTTTTGGAGAATTCACCCCTCCACTTT.

The CDR3 DNA reads as TGTGCCAGTAGTGCGAGGACTAGCGGGAGCACCTACGAGCAGTACTTC. It translates to CASSARTSGSTYEQYF. The chain uses TRBV19 and TRBJ2-7; 13 nucleotides agree with TRBD2. Germline values: CDR1 LNHDA, CDR2 SQIVND (reference sequence). The V gene end was trimmed by 5 bases and the J gene end by 2 bases; junction bases not matched to a gene: 6. The CDR3 contains 16 residues.

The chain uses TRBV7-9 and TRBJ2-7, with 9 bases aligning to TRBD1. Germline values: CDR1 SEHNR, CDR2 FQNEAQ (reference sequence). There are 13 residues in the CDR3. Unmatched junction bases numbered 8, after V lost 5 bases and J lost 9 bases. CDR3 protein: CASSTGTGPRQYF. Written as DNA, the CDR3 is TGTGCCAGCAGCACCGGGACAGGGCCACGGCAGTACTTC.

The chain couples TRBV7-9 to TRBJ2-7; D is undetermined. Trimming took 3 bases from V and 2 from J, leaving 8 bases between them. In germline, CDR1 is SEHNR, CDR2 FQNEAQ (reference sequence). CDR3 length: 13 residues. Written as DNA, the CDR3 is TGTGCCAGCAGCTTGATACCGGCCTACGAGCAGTACTTC. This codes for CASSLIPAYEQYF.

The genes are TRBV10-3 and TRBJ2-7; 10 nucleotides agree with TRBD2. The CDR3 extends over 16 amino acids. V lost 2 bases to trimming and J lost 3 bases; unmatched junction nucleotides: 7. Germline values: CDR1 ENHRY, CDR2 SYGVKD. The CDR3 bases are TGTGCCATCAGTGAGGGAGGGCTAGCGGGAGTCTACGAGCAGTACTTC. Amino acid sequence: CAISEGGLAGVYEQYF.

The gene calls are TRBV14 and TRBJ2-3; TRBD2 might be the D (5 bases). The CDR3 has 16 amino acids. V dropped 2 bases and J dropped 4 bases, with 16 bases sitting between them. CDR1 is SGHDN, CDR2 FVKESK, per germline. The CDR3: CASSQRSSGIADTQYF. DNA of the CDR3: TGTGCCAGCAGCCAACGGTCTTCGGGAATCGCAGATACGCAGTATTTT.

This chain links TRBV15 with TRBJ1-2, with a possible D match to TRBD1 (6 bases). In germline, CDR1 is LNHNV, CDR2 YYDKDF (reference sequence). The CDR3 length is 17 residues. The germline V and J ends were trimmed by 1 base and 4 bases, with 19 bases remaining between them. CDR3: CATSRGGTLADVYGYTF. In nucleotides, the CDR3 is TGTGCCACCAGCAGAGGAGGGACACTCGCTGACGTCTATGGCTACACCTTC.

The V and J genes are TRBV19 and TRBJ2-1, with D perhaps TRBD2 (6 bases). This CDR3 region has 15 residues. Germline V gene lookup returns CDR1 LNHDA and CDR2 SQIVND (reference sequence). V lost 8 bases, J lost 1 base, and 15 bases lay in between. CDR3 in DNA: TGTGCCAGTGAGCCGGAGGGCCGATCCTACAATGAGCAGTTCTTC. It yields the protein CASEPEGRSYNEQFF.

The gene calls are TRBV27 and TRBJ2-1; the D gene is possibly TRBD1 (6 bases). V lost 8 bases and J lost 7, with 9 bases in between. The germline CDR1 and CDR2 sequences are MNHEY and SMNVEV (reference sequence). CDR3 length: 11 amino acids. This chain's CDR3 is CASVTGNEQFF. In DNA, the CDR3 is TGTGCCAGCGTTACAGGGAATGAGCAGTTCTTC.

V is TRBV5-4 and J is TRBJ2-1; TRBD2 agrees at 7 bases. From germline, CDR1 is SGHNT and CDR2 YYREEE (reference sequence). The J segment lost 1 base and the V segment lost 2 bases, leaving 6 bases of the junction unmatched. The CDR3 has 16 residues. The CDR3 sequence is CASSFRASGSYNEQFF. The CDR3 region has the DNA TGTGCCAGCAGCTTCCGGGCTAGCGGTTCCTACAATGAGCAGTTCTTC.

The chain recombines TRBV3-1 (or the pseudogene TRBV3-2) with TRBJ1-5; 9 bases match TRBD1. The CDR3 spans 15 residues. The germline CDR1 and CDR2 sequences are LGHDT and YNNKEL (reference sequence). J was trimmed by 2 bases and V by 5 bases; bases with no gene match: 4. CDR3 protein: CASSETGGGNQPQHF. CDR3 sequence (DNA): TGTGCCAGCAGCGAAACAGGGGGCGGCAATCAGCCCCAGCATTTT.

The CDR3 DNA reads as TGTGCCAGCAGTGAACTAGCGGGAGGGTCCTACAATGAGCAGTTCTTC. Residues: CASSELAGGSYNEQFF. The J gene is TRBJ2-1, the V gene TRBV6-1; 12 bases are a match to TRBD2. This CDR3 is 16 amino acids long. Germline V CDR1 and CDR2: MNHNS, SASEGT. Trimming took 2 bases from V and 1 from J; bases not matched to a gene: 0.

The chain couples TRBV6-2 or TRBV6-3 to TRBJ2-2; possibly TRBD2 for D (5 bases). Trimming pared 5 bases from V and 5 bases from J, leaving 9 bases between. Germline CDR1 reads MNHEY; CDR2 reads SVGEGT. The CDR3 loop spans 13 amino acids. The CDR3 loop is CASSLPGTGELFF. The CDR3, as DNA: TGTGCCAGCAGTCTACCGGGGACCGGGGAGCTGTTTTTT.

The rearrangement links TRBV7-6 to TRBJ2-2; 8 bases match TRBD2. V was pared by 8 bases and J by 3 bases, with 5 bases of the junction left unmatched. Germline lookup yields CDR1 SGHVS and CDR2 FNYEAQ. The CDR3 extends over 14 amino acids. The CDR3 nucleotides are TGTGCCAGCGGCGGGGGGCTTTACACCGGGGAGCTGTTTTTT. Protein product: CASGGGLYTGELFF.

As DNA, the CDR3 is TGCGCCAGCATCCAGTGGCAAGCGCCCGCCTCCTACAATGAGCAGTTCTTC. Translated, it gives CASIQWQAPASYNEQFF. This sequence joins TRBV10-1 and TRBJ2-1; D remains unclear. This CDR3 spans 17 amino acids. The germline V and J ends were trimmed by 7 bases and 0 bases, with 19 bases remaining between them. Germline loops: CDR1 WNHNN, CDR2 SYGVQD (reference sequence).

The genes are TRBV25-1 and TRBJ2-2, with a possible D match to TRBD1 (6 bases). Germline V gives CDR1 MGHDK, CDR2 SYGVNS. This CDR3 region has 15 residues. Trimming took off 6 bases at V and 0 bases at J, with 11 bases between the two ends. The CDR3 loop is CASRPRTANTGELFF. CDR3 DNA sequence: TGTGCCAGCAGGCCTCGGACAGCGAACACCGGGGAGCTGTTTTTT.

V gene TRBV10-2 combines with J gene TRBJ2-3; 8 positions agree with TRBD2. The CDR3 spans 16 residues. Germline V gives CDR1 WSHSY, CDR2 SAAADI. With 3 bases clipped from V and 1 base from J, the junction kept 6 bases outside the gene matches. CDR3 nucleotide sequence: TGCGCCAGCAGTGAAGCGGGAGTTGGGGGCACAGATACGCAGTATTTT. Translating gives CASSEAGVGGTDTQYF.

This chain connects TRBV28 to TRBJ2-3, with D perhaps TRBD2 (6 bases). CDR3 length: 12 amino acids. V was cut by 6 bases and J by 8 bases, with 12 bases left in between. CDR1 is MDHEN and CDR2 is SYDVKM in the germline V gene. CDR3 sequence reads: CASRAGSGTQYF. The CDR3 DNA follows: TGTGCCAGCAGAGCGGGTTCAGGTACGCAGTATTTT.

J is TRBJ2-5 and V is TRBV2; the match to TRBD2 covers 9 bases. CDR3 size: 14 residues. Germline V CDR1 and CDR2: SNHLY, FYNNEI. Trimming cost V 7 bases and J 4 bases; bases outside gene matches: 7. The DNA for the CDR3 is TGTGCCAGCAATGGCGGGAGGGCCGGAGAGACCCAGTACTTC. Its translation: CASNGGRAGETQYF.

The CDR3 nucleotides are TGCGCCAGCCTCCCGACTAGCGGGCCAGATACGCAGTATTTT. Translated: CASLPTSGPDTQYF. The rearrangement joins TRBV5-1 to TRBJ2-3; 10 bases are a match to TRBD2. CDR3 length equals 14 residues. CDR1 and CDR2 from the germline V gene are SGHRS and YFSETQ. V shed 7 bases and J 4 bases; nucleotides not matched to a gene: 6.

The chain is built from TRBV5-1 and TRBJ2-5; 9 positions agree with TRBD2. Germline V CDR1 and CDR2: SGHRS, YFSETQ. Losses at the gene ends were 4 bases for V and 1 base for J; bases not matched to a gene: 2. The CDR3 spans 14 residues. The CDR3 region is CASSPSGTQETQYF. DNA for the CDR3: TGCGCCAGCAGCCCTAGCGGGACCCAAGAGACCCAGTACTTC.

CDR3 nucleotide sequence: TGTGCCAGCAGCCAGACTAGCGGGAGTGACGAGCAGTACTTC. This codes for CASSQTSGSDEQYF. The chain is built from TRBV27 and TRBJ2-7; 12 bases align to TRBD2. After removal of 6 bases from V and 5 bases from J, the junction contained 5 bases not matched to a gene. The V gene's germline CDR1 is MNHEY and CDR2 SMNVEV (reference sequence). This CDR3 region has 14 residues.

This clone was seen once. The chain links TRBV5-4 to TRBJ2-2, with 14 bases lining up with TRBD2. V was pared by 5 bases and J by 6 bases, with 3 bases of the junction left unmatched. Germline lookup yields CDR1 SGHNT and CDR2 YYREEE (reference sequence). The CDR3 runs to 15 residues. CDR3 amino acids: CASSSGLAGAGELFF. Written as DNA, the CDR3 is TGTGCCAGCAGTTCGGGACTAGCGGGAGCCGGGGAGCTGTTTTTT.

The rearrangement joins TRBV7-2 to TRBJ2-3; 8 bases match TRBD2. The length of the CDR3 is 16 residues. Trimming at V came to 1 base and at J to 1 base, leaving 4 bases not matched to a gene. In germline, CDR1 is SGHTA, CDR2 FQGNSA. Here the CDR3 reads CASSLVSGSGTDTQYF. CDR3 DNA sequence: TGTGCCAGCAGCTTAGTAAGCGGGAGTGGCACAGATACGCAGTATTTT.

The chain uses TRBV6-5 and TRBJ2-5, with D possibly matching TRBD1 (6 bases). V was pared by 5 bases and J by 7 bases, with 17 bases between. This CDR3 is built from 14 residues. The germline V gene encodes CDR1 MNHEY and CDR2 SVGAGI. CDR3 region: CASSRDRRGGTQYF. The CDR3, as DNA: TGTGCCAGCAGTCGGGACCGGCGAGGGGGGACCCAGTACTTC.